This TCR beta chain was retrieved from a study of blood T cell repertoires in COVID-19 (dated by TCRdb to between 2020 and 2021). About the study as a whole: The collaborator samples originated in the United States, Italy and Spain and spanned the acute and convalescent phases of COVID-19. The material from the prospective study consisted of cDNA or gDNA derived from T cells, B-cell-depleted T cells, or PBMCs. The dataset comprised deeply sampled blood TCRbeta repertoires from subjects exposed to, actively infected with, or recovered from COVID-19. The repertoires were released in a freely available public database meant as a resource for research on the immune response to SARS-CoV-2. The samples were drawn from the first 160 participants of the ongoing ImmuneRACE study and from 1,254 subjects provided by 6 global collaborators. The sample metadata nearly always contained a de-identified subject ID, COVID-19 status, age in years and sex. Where available, HLA class I and class II types were obtained from metadata supplied by the sample provider rather than from assay-based typing.

Collaborating institutions collected whole blood in K2EDTA tubes following their own protocols. For TCRbeta analysis, collaborators shipped samples in one of three forms: frozen whole blood, isolated PBMCs, or DNA extracted from either of those sample types. Looking up the germline V gene yields CDR1 ENHRY and CDR2 SYGVKD. Trimming costs V 8 bases and J 6 bases, and their ends lie 13 bases apart. The CDR3 runs 13 amino acids, cysteine and phenylalanine included. The sequence is cut down to CDR3 DNA, 39 bases in frame from base 1. In regard to this clone: Its recognized antigen is unknown. Base qualities are not provided; no much larger clone lies one nucleotide away.

TCRbeta CDR3 regions were amplified from genomic DNA by means of the immunoSEQ Assay, a bias-controlled multiplex PCR. Turning to the authors' computational methods: The number of nucleated cells in each sample was estimated by amplification of reference gene primers within the assay. To quantify the absolute abundance of each unique TCRbeta CDR3 rearrangement, sequence reads were collapsed and filtered. For each sample, productive Simpson clonality was calculated as the square root of Simpson's diversity index across productive rearrangements. This is the immuneACCESS table as TCRdb keeps it, with only in-frame sequences that have V and J called. A part of the clones is gone; compared with another copy, unresolved V genes explain less than half, and the rest is unexplained. The V and J calls and the clone size are those of that table, but D and trimming were determined from the DNA. The sample table contains 150,000 to 200,000 clones; only one count was recorded for roughly nine tenths of them. The biggest ten clones account for 15% to 20% of the sample.

The paper's findings and limits, for the study overall: The amount of clinical and demographic metadata varied by source and participant and was provided uncurated.

The TCR originated in a man aged 55 to 70 with active or convalescent COVID-19. Recombination connected TRBV10-3 to TRBJ1-4, with the D gene call left open. The sample taken for sequencing was peripheral blood. The DNA is TGTGCCATCTCACGTTCTCCGGATGAAAAACTGTTTTTT. Its protein is CAISRSPDEKLFF.